Reported below is one TCR beta chain. This sample is drawn from a study of blood T cell repertoires in COVID-19. At the level of the study: Samples came from the United States, Italy and Spain, spanning acute and convalescent COVID-19. PBMCs, B-cell-depleted T cells, or T cells provided the cDNA or gDNA that made up the material.

In the authors' methods: Nucleated cell number was recorded as an estimate derived from reference gene primer amplification. The method was immunoSEQ multiplex PCR; TCRdb's version includes in-frame clones alone and lacks a portion of them. Clone size and V and J calls were adopted from that table, with D and trimming inferred from the DNA. The profile shows under 150,000 clones, approximately 91% of them singletons. Germline CDR1 MNHEY, CDR2 SVGEGT. The CDR3 runs 14 residues. Trimming pared 6 bases from V and 0 bases from J, leaving 12 bases between. This chain joins TRBV6-2 or TRBV6-3 and TRBJ2-7; possible D gene TRBD1, 5 bases. Source material: peripheral blood. The sequence was obtained from a woman in her 70s who had recovered from COVID-19. For the CDR3, the DNA is TGTGCCAGCAGCTTAGACAGTAGCTCCTACGAGCAGTACTTC. It specifies CASSLDSSSYEQYF.